These 27 T cell receptor beta chains were all obtained from the same sample, sequenced in a study of identical twins. TCRdb recomputed calls from the 5' RACE reads with MiXCR, one row per CDR3 protein. The top ten hold around 13% of the sample, which has fewer than 900,000 distinct CDR3 sequences, about 18% seen once. This sample was also put to use in a study of T cells expressing NK-cell markers.

Sequencing input: PBMCs. Every receptor here comes from a woman aged 18-35 years in good health.

V is TRBV7-9 and J is TRBJ2-5, with D unresolved. The CDR3 spans 15 residues. Germline CDR1 is SEHNR and CDR2 is FQNEAQ (reference sequence). V gave up 5 bases and J gave up 5 bases, with 18 bases separating them. The CDR3 DNA follows: TGTGCCAGCAGCCCAACGGCCCTAACTGGTGAGACCCAGTACTTC. Amino acids: CASSPTALTGETQYF.

The J gene is TRBJ2-2, the V gene TRBV30; TRBD1 aligns across 9 bases. Germline CDR1 reads GTSNPN; CDR2 reads SVGIG (reference sequence). Trimming removed 8 bases from V and 7 bases from J; junction bases left unmatched: 8. The CDR3 contains 13 residues. The chain's CDR3 is CARRDRVDGELFF. CDR3 DNA: TGTGCCCGAAGGGACAGGGTGGACGGGGAGCTGTTTTTT.

The V call is TRBV20-1, the J call TRBJ2-2, with no clear D. The CDR3 consists of 17 residues. Germline V gene data show CDR1 as DFQATT and CDR2 as SNEGSKA (reference sequence). The V and J ends lost 0 bases and 0 bases respectively, with 14 bases between them. The DNA for the CDR3 is TGCAGTGCTAGAGATTTCGGCTGGCCCGCGAACACCGGGGAGCTGTTTTTT. Translated, it gives CSARDFGWPANTGELFF.

This chain links TRBV27 with TRBJ2-3; 7 nucleotides line up with TRBD2. V shed 1 base and J 4 bases; nucleotides not matched to a gene: 11. The CDR3 extends over 17 amino acids. Germline V gives CDR1 MNHEY, CDR2 SMNVEV (reference sequence). The CDR3 DNA is TGTGCCAGCAGTTTATTAGGCGGGAGTTTTTATTCAGATACGCAGTATTTT. This translates into CASSLLGGSFYSDTQYF.

This clonotype came up a few times. The chain carries TRBV25-1 and TRBJ2-1; no clear D gene. The ends were cut back, 0 bases at V and 8 bases at J, with 2 bases in the middle. This CDR3 is built from 11 residues. The germline V gene has CDR1 MGHDK and CDR2 SYGVNS. The CDR3 bases are TGTGCCAGCAGTGAATACTATGAGCAGTTCTTC. Its translation is CASSEYYEQFF. The entire variable domain, with the rest obtained from reference TRBV25-1 and TRBJ2-1, is as follows: EADIYQTPRYLVIGTGKKITLECSQTMGHDKMYWYQQDPGMELHLIHYSYGVNSTEKGDLSSESTVSRIRTEHFPLTLESARPSHTSQYLCASSEYYEQFFGPGTRLTVL.

V is TRBV9 and J is TRBJ2-5, with a tentative D call TRBD1 (6 bases). There are 12 residues in the CDR3. V lost 9 bases and J 7 bases, leaving 16 bases between the germline ends. The germline gives CDR1 SGDLS, CDR2 YYNGEE. The CDR3 nucleotides are TGTGCCAACGAGGGGCCCAGGGGGACCCAGTACTTC. Amino acid sequence: CANEGPRGTQYF.

The rearrangement joins TRBV5-1 to TRBJ2-7; the D is unclear. This CDR3 spans 13 amino acids. CDR1 and CDR2 from the germline V gene are SGHRS and YFSETQ. V dropped 0 bases and J dropped 9 bases, with 13 bases sitting between them. CDR3 DNA sequence: TGCGCCAGCAGCTTGGGAAGGGAAGATGGGCAGTACTTC. This gives the protein CASSLGREDGQYF. The variable domain in full, completed from reference TRBV5-1 and TRBJ2-7, reads KAGVTQTPRYLIKTRGQQVTLSCSPISGHRSVSWYQQTPGQGLQFLFEYFSETQRNKGNFPGRFSGRQFSNSRSEMNVSTLELGDSALYLCASSLGREDGQYFGPGTRLTVT.

This clonotype was recorded a few times. The chain carries TRBV6-5 and TRBJ2-1; 11 bases line up with TRBD2. Germline V CDR1 and CDR2: MNHEY, SVGAGI. V was clipped by 2 bases and J by 8 bases; unmatched bases: 5. The CDR3 has 15 amino acids. CDR3: CASSYTSGSEDEQFF. Here the CDR3 DNA reads TGTGCCAGCAGTTACACTAGCGGGAGCGAGGATGAGCAGTTCTTC.

This clonotype has only a few counts. The chain combines TRBV7-8 with TRBJ2-7; 8 bases map to TRBD1. The ends lost 5 bases at V and 0 bases at J; junction bases unmatched: 6. The CDR3 is made up of 15 amino acids. Germline assignment: CDR1 SGHVS and CDR2 FQNEAQ. The CDR3 spells CASSHGTGNSYEQYF. The DNA for the CDR3 is TGTGCCAGCAGCCATGGGACAGGAAACTCCTACGAGCAGTACTTC. Together with reference TRBV7-8 and TRBJ2-7, the CDR3 gives the full variable domain: GAGVSQSPRYKVAKRGQDVALRCDPISGHVSLFWYQQALGQGPEFLTYFQNEAQLDKSGLPSDRFFAERPEGSVSTLKIQRTQQEDSAVYLCASSHGTGNSYEQYFGPGTRLTVT.

This clonotype was counted once. The chain couples TRBV20-1 to TRBJ2-2; 10 nucleotides align to TRBD1. Trimming cost V 6 bases and J 4 bases; bases outside gene matches: 5. Germline V CDR1 and CDR2: DFQATT, SNEGSKA (reference sequence). The CDR3 spans 14 residues. CDR3 amino acids: CSATRDRGTGELFF. Written as DNA, the CDR3 is TGCAGTGCCACCCGGGACAGGGGCACCGGGGAGCTGTTTTTT.

The chain joins TRBV20-1 to TRBJ2-3; TRBD1 agrees at 7 bases. The length of the CDR3 is 15 residues. Unmatched junction bases numbered 10, after V lost 6 bases and J lost 1 base. Germline-derived CDR1 and CDR2 are DFQATT and SNEGSKA (reference sequence). CDR3 in amino acids: CSARVRGGGTDTQYF. The CDR3 DNA reads as TGCAGTGCCCGGGTGAGAGGGGGCGGCACAGATACGCAGTATTTT.

V and J are TRBV10-3 and TRBJ2-3; weak D call: TRBD2 (5 bases). Germline CDR1 is ENHRY and CDR2 is SYGVKD. This CDR3 has 14 residues. V was clipped by 5 bases and J by 2 bases, with 11 bases between them. This chain's CDR3 is CAISRADPTDTQYF. In DNA form, the CDR3 reads TGTGCCATCAGTCGAGCGGACCCCACAGATACGCAGTATTTT.

This sequence joins TRBV27 and TRBJ2-5; TRBD2 agrees at 9 bases. The CDR3 sequence is 16 residues long. The V and J ends lost 4 bases and 5 bases, in that order; junction bases with no gene match: 11. Germline V gene lookup returns CDR1 MNHEY and CDR2 SMNVEV (reference sequence). The CDR3 DNA sequence: TGTGCCAGCAGTTGGGCAACTAGCGGGCCTATTGAGACCCAGTACTTC. Translated: CASSWATSGPIETQYF.

The chain combines TRBV29-1 with TRBJ2-3; TRBD2 matches at 7 bases. This CDR3 has 16 residues. The trim removed 2 bases at V and 4 bases at J, leaving 12 bases unmatched. The germline CDR1 and CDR2 sequences are SQVTM and ANQGSEA. The CDR3 DNA sequence: TGCAGCGTTGAATGGCTTGAGCGGGGTCGGGCAGATACGCAGTATTTT. This gives the protein CSVEWLERGRADTQYF.

This rearrangement joins TRBV19 to TRBJ2-7, with no clear D. CDR1 is LNHDA and CDR2 is SQIVND in the germline V gene (reference sequence). V was clipped by 1 base and J by 4 bases, with 17 bases between them. CDR3 length equals 16 residues. In DNA form, the CDR3 reads TGTGCCAGTAGTATAGTCTGGGAAACTCCCCTATACGAGCAGTACTTC. Translated, it gives CASSIVWETPLYEQYF.

This clonotype was seen only a few times. The rearrangement links TRBV27 to TRBJ2-7, with 10 positions matching TRBD1. Germline-derived CDR1 and CDR2 are MNHEY and SMNVEV (reference sequence). The CDR3 runs 15 residues. J lost 5 bases, V lost 6 bases, and 10 bases had no gene match. The CDR3 nucleotides are TGTGCCAGCAGAGGTCTGGGACAGGGGTACCACGAGCAGTACTTC. Its translation: CASRGLGQGYHEQYF.

J is TRBJ2-1 and V is TRBV12-5; D remains ambiguous. V dropped 4 bases and J dropped 8 bases, with 12 bases sitting between them. Germline values: CDR1 LGHNT, CDR2 FRNRAP. CDR3 length equals 13 residues. The CDR3 loop reads CASGWRILDEQFF. In DNA, the CDR3 is TGTGCTAGTGGTTGGCGGATCCTGGATGAGCAGTTCTTC.

The chain recombines TRBV9 with TRBJ2-3; TRBD2 matches 10 bases. This CDR3 region has 14 residues. Per the germline V gene, CDR1 is SGDLS and CDR2 is YYNGEE. V lost 5 bases to trimming and J lost 7 bases; unmatched junction nucleotides: 7. The CDR3 region has the DNA TGTGCCAGCAGTGAAGCGGGGGGGCGATATACGCAGTATTTT. This codes for CASSEAGGRYTQYF.

A few counts support this clonotype. The J gene is TRBJ2-1, the V gene TRBV2, with 9 bases aligning to TRBD2. Looked up from germline, CDR1 is SNHLY and CDR2 is FYNNEI. This CDR3 is built from 14 residues. J lost 8 bases, V lost 3 bases, and 5 bases had no gene match. The CDR3: CASSDRRGGDEQFF. The CDR3 DNA is TGTGCCAGCAGTGATCGGCGGGGGGGCGATGAGCAGTTCTTC.

J is TRBJ2-3 and V is TRBV20-1; 11 nucleotides match TRBD2. Germline V gives CDR1 DFQATT, CDR2 SNEGSKA (reference sequence). CDR3 length equals 16 residues. Trimming at V came to 0 bases and at J to 4 bases, leaving 6 bases not matched to a gene. CDR3 loop: CSARDWGLAVPDTQYF. CDR3 sequence (DNA): TGCAGTGCTAGAGATTGGGGACTAGCGGTCCCAGATACGCAGTATTTT.

This clonotype was counted only a few times. The chain recombines TRBV25-1 with TRBJ2-1, with D possibly being TRBD2 (6 bases). Germline CDR1 and CDR2: MGHDK and SYGVNS. CDR3 size: 12 residues. Trimming cost V 8 bases and J 11 bases, with 16 bases left between them. The CDR3 region has the DNA TGTGCCAGCTCTTGGGGGGAAAGGAAGCAGTTCTTC. It encodes CASSWGERKQFF.

Only a few counts were recorded for this clonotype. V is TRBV29-1 and J is TRBJ2-5; 11 bases agree with TRBD2. The J segment lost 2 bases and the V segment lost 6 bases, leaving 8 bases of the junction unmatched. Per germline, CDR1 SQVTM and CDR2 ANQGSEA. The CDR3 is 15 amino acids. CDR3 loop: CSVELAGEQQETQYF. The CDR3 DNA follows: TGCAGCGTCGAACTAGCGGGGGAGCAGCAAGAGACCCAGTACTTC.

This clonotype came up a few times. The rearrangement links TRBV29-1 to TRBJ2-1, with D tentatively TRBD1 (5 bases). This CDR3 spans 15 amino acids. V lost 0 bases, J lost 0 bases, and 9 bases lay in between. CDR1 SQVTM and CDR2 ANQGSEA come from the germline V gene. The CDR3 protein is CSVEDTGSSYNEQFF. The CDR3 DNA reads TGCAGCGTTGAAGATACAGGAAGCTCCTACAATGAGCAGTTCTTC.

This clonotype was counted ten times or more. The rearrangement links TRBV6-5 to TRBJ1-1; the D is unclear. CDR1 is MNHEY and CDR2 is SVGAGI in the germline V gene. The V end was cut by 6 bases, the J end by 1 base, with 3 bases between. This CDR3 contains 11 residues. The CDR3 protein is CASRWNTEAFF. The CDR3 nucleotides read TGTGCCAGCAGGTGGAACACTGAAGCTTTCTTT.

The V and J genes are TRBV20-1 and TRBJ1-3, with unresolved D. Germline CDR1 DFQATT, CDR2 SNEGSKA (reference sequence). V lost 3 bases to trimming and J lost 4 bases, with 7 bases between them. This CDR3 is built from 12 residues. As DNA, the CDR3 is TGCAGTGCTAGGAGTTTAGGAAACACCATATATTTT. Translation: CSARSLGNTIYF.

The rearrangement joins TRBV20-1 to TRBJ2-3; 7 bases fit TRBD2. V was pared by 3 bases and J by 4 bases, with 13 bases of the junction left unmatched. Per germline, CDR1 DFQATT and CDR2 SNEGSKA (reference sequence). The CDR3 contains 16 residues. This CDR3 reads CSARRGGGGNSDTQYF. Written as DNA, the CDR3 is TGCAGTGCTAGGCGTGGCGGCGGGGGAAATTCAGATACGCAGTATTTT.

The chain combines TRBV7-2 with TRBJ2-1; D is undetermined. Germline values: CDR1 SGHTA, CDR2 FQGNSA. CDR3 length equals 14 residues. V was trimmed by 2 bases and J by 9 bases, leaving 14 bases between them. This chain's CDR3 is CASSLRIRDIEQFF. Here the CDR3 DNA reads TGTGCCAGCAGCTTAAGGATCCGAGACATTGAGCAGTTCTTC.